This TCR beta chain emerged from a study of Graves' ophthalmopathy and Graves' hyperthyroidism. Ophthalmopathy not arising within 18 months of follow-up defined hyperthyroidism as stable. Hyperthyroidism patients were newly diagnosed, ill under 2 months, and aged 18 to 65 years. Germline-derived CDR1 and CDR2 are DFQATT and SNEGSKA (reference sequence). The CDR3 is made up of 10 amino acids. With 6 bases removed from V and 7 bases from J, the gap between germline ends came to 10 bases. Amplification of TCR beta CDR3 regions used RNA transcripts. First-round RT-PCR used HTBI primers; second-round multiplex PCR followed. TCRdb reanalysed the multiplex PCR reads using MiXCR and keeps one entry per CDR3 protein. The profile shows 600,000 to 650,000 distinct CDR3 sequences, about 20% of them singletons.

The sequenced material came from peripheral blood. The V call is TRBV20-1, the J call TRBJ2-7; tentatively, D is TRBD2 (5 bases). The TCR comes from a woman aged 18-29 years with stable Graves' hyperthyroidism. Some clones in this sample may be carry-over from other donors' samples. Written as DNA, the CDR3 is TGCAGTGCGGATACGGGAGAGCAGTACTTC. It is translated as CSADTGEQYF.